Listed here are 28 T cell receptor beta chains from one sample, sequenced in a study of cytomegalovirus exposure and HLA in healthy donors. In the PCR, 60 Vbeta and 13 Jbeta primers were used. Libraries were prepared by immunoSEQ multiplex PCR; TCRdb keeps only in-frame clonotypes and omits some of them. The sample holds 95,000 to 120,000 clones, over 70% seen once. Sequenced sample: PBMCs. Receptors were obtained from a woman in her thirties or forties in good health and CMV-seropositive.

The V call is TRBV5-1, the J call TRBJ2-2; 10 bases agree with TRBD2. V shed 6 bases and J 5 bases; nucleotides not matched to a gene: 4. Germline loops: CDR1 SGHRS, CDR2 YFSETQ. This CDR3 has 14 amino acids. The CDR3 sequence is CASTWTSGTGELFF. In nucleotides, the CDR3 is TGCGCCAGCACGTGGACTAGCGGTACCGGGGAGCTGTTTTTT.

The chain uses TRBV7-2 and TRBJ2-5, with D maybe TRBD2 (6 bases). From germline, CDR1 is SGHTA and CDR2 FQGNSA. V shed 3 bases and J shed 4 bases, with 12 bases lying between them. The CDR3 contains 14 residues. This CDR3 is CASSFRGRTETQYF. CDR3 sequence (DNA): TGTGCCAGCAGCTTTCGGGGGAGAACAGAGACCCAGTACTTC.

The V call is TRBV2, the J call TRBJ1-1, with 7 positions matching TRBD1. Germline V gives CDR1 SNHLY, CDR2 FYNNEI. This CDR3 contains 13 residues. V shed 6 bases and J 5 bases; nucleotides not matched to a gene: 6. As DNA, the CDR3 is TGTGCCAGCAGCGGCAGGGGGATAACTGAAGCTTTCTTT. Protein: CASSGRGITEAFF.

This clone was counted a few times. DNA for the CDR3: TGTGCCAGCAGCTCACCCGCGGTGAACACCGGGGAGCTGTTTTTT. Its translation is CASSSPAVNTGELFF. The chain uses TRBV7-9 and TRBJ2-2; D call uncertain. Trimming stripped 4 bases from V and 1 base from J, with 10 bases between. CDR3 length: 15 amino acids. The germline V gene has CDR1 SEHNR and CDR2 FQNEAQ (reference sequence).

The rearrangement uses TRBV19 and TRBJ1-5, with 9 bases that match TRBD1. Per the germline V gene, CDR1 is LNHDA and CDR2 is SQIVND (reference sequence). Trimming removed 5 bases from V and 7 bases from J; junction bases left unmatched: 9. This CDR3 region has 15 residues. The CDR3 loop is CASSQTGGGRQPQHF. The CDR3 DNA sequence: TGTGCCAGTAGTCAAACAGGGGGCGGTAGACAGCCCCAGCATTTT. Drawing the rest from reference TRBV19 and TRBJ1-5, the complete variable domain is DGGITQSPKYLFRKEGQNVTLSCEQNLNHDAMYWYRQDPGQGLRLIYYSQIVNDFQKGDIAEGYSVSREKKESFPLTVTSAQKNPTAFYLCASSQTGGGRQPQHFGDGTRLSIL.

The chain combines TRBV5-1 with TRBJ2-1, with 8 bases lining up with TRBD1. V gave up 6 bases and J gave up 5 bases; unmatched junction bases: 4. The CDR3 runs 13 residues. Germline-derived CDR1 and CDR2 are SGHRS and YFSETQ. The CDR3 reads CASKQGDNNEQFF. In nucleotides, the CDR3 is TGCGCCAGCAAACAGGGGGACAACAATGAGCAGTTCTTC.

The CDR3 DNA reads as TGTGCCAGCAGCTTGGACCAGGGGGCATCGGGCACTGAAGCTTTCTTT. As protein: CASSLDQGASGTEAFF. This chain links TRBV5-5 with TRBJ1-1, with TRBD1 identical over 8 bases. Trimming at V came to 0 bases and at J to 4 bases, leaving 8 bases not matched to a gene. The CDR3 is 16 amino acids. Germline V CDR1 and CDR2: SGHKS, YYEKEE (reference sequence).

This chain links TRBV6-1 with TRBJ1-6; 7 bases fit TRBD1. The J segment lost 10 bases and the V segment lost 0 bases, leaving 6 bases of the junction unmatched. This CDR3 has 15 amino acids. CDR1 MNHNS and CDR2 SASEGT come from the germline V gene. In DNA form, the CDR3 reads TGTGCCAGCAGTGAAGCGCACAGGGGTACCTCACCCCTCCACTTT. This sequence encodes CASSEAHRGTSPLHF.

The CDR3 DNA reads as TGCGCCAGCAGCTTTGATTCCTACACAGATACGCAGTATTTT. Its translation: CASSFDSYTDTQYF. The chain combines TRBV5-1 with TRBJ2-3; unclear D gene. Germline V CDR1 and CDR2: SGHRS, YFSETQ. CDR3 size: 14 residues. V dropped 2 bases and J dropped 2 bases, with 9 bases sitting between them.

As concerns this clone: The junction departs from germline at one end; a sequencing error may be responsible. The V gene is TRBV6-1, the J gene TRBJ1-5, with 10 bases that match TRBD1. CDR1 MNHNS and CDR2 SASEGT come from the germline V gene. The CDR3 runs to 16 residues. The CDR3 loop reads CASREGQGGPNQPQHF. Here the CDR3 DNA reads TGTGCCAGCAGGGAAGGACAGGGGGGCCCTAATCAGCCCCAGCATTTT.

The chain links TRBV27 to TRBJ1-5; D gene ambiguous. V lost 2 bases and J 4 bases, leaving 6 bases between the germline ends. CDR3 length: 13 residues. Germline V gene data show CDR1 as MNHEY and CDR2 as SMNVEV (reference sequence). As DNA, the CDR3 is TGTGCCAGCAGTTTAAGGGAGAATCAGCCCCAGCATTTT. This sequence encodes CASSLRENQPQHF.

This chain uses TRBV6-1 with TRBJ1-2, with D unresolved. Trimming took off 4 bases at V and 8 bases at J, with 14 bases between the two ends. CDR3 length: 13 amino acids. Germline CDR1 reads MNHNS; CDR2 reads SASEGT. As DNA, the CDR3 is TGTGCCAGCAGTGTGGGGAGGGTCTACGGCTACACCTTC. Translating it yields CASSVGRVYGYTF.

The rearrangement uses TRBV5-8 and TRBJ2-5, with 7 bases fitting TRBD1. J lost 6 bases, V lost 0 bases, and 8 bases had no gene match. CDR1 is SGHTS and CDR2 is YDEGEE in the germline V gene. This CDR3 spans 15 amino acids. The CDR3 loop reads CASSLGQGEFQTQYF. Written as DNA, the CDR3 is TGTGCCAGCAGCTTGGGGCAGGGGGAGTTCCAGACCCAGTACTTC.

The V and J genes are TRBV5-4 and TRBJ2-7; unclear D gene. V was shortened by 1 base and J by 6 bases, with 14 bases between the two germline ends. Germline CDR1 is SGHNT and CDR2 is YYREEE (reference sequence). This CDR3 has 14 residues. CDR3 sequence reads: CASSLISLPREQYF. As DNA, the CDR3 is TGTGCCAGCAGCTTGATCTCCCTACCCCGCGAGCAGTACTTC.

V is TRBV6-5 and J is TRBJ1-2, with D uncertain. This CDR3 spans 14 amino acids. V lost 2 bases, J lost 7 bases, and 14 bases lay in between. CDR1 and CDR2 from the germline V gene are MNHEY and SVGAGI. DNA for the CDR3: TGTGCCAGCAGTTACGGGTGGCCGGGGTCTGGCTACACCTTC. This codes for CASSYGWPGSGYTF.

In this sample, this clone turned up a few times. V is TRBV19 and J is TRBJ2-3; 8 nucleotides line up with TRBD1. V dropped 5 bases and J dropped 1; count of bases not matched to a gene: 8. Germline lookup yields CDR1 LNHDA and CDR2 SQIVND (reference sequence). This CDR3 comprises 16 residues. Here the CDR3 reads CASSDGDRGGTDTQYF. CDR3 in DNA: TGTGCCAGTAGTGACGGTGACAGGGGAGGCACAGATACGCAGTATTTT.

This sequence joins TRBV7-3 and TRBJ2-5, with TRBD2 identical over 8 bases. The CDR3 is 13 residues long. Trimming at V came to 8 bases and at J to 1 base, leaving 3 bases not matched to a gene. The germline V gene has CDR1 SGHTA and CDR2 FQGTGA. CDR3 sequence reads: CASSSGFQETQYF. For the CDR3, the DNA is TGTGCCAGCTCTAGCGGGTTCCAAGAGACCCAGTACTTC. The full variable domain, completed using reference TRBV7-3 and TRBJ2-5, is GAGVSQTPSNKVTEKGKYVELRCDPISGHTALYWYRQSLGQGPEFLIYFQGTGAADDSGLPNDRFFAVRPEGSVSTLKIQRTERGDSAVYLCASSSGFQETQYFGPGTRLLVL.

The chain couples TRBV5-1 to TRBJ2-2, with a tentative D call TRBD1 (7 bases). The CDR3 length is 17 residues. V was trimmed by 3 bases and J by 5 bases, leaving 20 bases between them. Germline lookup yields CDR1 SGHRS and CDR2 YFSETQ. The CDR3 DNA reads TGCGCCAGCAGCTGGAGGAGAGCGGCAGGGGGGACCGGGGAGCTGTTTTTT. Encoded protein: CASSWRRAAGGTGELFF.

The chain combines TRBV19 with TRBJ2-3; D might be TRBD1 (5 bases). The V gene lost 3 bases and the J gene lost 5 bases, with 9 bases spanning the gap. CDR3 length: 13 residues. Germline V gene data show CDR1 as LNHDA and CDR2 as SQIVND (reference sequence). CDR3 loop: CASSMVQGDTQYF. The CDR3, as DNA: TGTGCCAGTAGTATGGTCCAGGGAGATACGCAGTATTTT.

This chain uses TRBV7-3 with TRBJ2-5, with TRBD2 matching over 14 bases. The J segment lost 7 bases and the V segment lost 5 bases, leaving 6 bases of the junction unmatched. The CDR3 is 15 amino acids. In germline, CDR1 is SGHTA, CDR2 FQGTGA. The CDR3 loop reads CASSLGLAGGGTQYF. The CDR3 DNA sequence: TGTGCCAGCAGCCTCGGACTAGCGGGAGGTGGGACCCAGTACTTC.

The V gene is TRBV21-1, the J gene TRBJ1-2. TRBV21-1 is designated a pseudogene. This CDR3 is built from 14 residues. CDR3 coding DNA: TGTGCCAGCAGTGGCGGCAGCTTTAACTATGGCTACACCTTC. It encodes CASSGGSFNYGYTF.

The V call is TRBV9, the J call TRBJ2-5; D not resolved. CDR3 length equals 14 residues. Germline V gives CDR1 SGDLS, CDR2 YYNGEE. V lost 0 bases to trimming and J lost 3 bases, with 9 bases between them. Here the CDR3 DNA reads TGTGCCAGCAGCGTAGCGGCTAGAGAAGAGACCCAGTACTTC. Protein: CASSVAAREETQYF.

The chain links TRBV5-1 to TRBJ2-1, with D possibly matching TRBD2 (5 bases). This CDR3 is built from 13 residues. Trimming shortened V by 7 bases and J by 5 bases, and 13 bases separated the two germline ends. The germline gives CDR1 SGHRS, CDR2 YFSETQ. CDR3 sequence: CASSRGTHNEQFF. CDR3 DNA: TGCGCCAGCTCCCGGGGAACTCACAATGAGCAGTTCTTC.

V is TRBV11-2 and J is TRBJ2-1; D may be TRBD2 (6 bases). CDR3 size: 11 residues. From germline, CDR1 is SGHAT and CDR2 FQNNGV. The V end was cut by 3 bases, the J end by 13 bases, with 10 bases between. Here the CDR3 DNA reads TGTGCCAGCAGCTTTACGGGAGAACAGTTCTTC. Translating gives CASSFTGEQFF.

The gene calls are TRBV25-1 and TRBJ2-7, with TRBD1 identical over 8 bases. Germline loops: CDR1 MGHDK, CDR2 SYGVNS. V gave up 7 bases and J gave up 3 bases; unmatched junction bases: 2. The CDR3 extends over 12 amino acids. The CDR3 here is CASTGQGYEQYF. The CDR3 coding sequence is TGTGCCAGCACAGGACAGGGCTACGAGCAGTACTTC.

The CDR3 DNA follows: TGTGCCTGGAGTGAAATTGGGCAGGGCCTTTCCCCCTATTCACCCCTCCACTTT. The encoded protein is CAWSEIGQGLSPYSPLHF. This rearrangement joins TRBV30 to TRBJ1-6; a possible D gene is TRBD1 (5 bases). Per germline, CDR1 GTSNPN and CDR2 SVGIG (reference sequence). CDR3 length equals 18 residues. V was pared by 1 base and J by 8 bases, with 24 bases between.

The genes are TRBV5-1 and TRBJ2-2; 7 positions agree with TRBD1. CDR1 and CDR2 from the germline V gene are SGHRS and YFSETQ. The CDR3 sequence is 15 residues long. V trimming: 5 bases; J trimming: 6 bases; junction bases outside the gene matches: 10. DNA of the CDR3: TGCGCCAGCAGGAAGGACAGGTTCTATTCCGGGGAGCTGTTTTTT. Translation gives CASRKDRFYSGELFF.

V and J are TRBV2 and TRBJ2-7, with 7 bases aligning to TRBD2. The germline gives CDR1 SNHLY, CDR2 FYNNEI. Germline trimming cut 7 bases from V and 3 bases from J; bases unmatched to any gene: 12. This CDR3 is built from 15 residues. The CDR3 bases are TGTGCCAGCACCAAACCGGGACTAAGGAGCTACGAGCAGTACTTC. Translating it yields CASTKPGLRSYEQYF.